Below, 13 T cell receptor beta chains from the same sample are listed, as sequenced in a study of beta chain features in type 1 diabetes. What was sequenced were expressed TCRB transcripts, since all of the isolated RNA had been reverse transcribed. Generated by immunoSEQ multiplex PCR, the TCRdb table keeps only in-frame clones and is missing some. The sample includes 600,000 to 750,000 clones, approximately 13% of them seen just once. These receptors' targets are unknown. Regarding the study as a whole: For Type 1 diabetes patients, all four CD4+ subsets carried TCRB CDR3s that were moderately but significantly shorter.

Material for sequencing was naive CD4+ T cells from blood. The source is a man aged 30-40 years with type 1 diabetes.

This clone was counted between two and nine times. Within the sample, other DNA sequences also encode this same CDR3. The chain recombines TRBV6-6 with TRBJ2-7; D is uncertain. Trimming pared 0 bases from V and 0 bases from J, leaving 9 bases between. The germline CDR1 and CDR2 sequences are MNHNY and SVGAGI (reference sequence). This CDR3 spans 15 amino acids. CDR3 in DNA: TGTGCCAGCAGTTACTCCGGGCTTAGCTCCTACGAGCAGTACTTC. This codes for CASSYSGLSSYEQYF.

Comment on this clone: The same CDR3 arises from other DNA sequences in this sample as well. The chain has TRBV6-1 and TRBJ2-5; D unclear. The germline V gene encodes CDR1 MNHNS and CDR2 SASEGT. This CDR3 region has 11 residues. The V and J ends lost 3 bases and 5 bases respectively, with 4 bases between them. CDR3 amino acids: CASSEGETQYF. As DNA, the CDR3 is TGTGCCAGCAGTGAGGGCGAGACCCAGTACTTC.

The rearrangement links TRBV7-9 to TRBJ2-4; the match to TRBD1 covers 7 bases. The CDR3 loop spans 16 amino acids. The V gene end was trimmed by 5 bases and the J gene end by 0 bases; junction bases not matched to a gene: 7. The germline V gene has CDR1 SEHNR and CDR2 FQNEAQ (reference sequence). The CDR3 region has the DNA TGTGCCAGCAGCCCTGGGACAGCCCTAGCCAAAAACATTCAGTACTTC. This translates into CASSPGTALAKNIQYF.

This clone has only a few counts. The genes are TRBV7-9 and TRBJ2-7; D unresolved. The V and J ends lost 3 bases and 5 bases respectively, with 8 bases between them. CDR3 size: 12 residues. The germline V gene has CDR1 SEHNR and CDR2 FQNEAQ (reference sequence). In DNA, the CDR3 is TGTGCCAGCAGCTTTCACGGCGACGAGCAGTACTTC. It yields the protein CASSFHGDEQYF.

The rearrangement links TRBV2 to TRBJ2-1; TRBD1 aligns across 8 bases. This CDR3 region has 14 residues. The junction had 6 bases not matched to a gene; V was cut back by 5 bases and J by 6 bases. CDR1 is SNHLY, CDR2 FYNNEI, per germline. The CDR3 sequence is CASSSTGVVNEQFF. CDR3 coding DNA: TGTGCCAGCAGTTCGACAGGGGTCGTCAATGAGCAGTTCTTC.

This clone has a handful of counts. The CDR3 reads CASTGTNQPQHF. DNA of the CDR3: TGTGCCAGCACGGGTACCAATCAGCCCCAGCATTTT. The V call is TRBV2, the J call TRBJ1-5; D ambiguous. Per germline, CDR1 SNHLY and CDR2 FYNNEI. The V gene lost 7 bases and the J gene lost 3 bases, with 7 bases spanning the gap. CDR3 length: 12 residues.

CDR3 sequence reads: CASSLAGAYSPLHF. The CDR3 DNA reads TGTGCCAGCAGCTTGGCAGGGGCGTACTCACCCCTCCACTTT. J is TRBJ1-6 and V is TRBV5-4; tentative D call: TRBD1 (6 bases). Trimming cost V 0 bases and J 10 bases, with 11 bases left between them. Germline CDR1 is SGHNT and CDR2 is YYREEE (reference sequence). There are 14 residues in the CDR3.

This chain connects TRBV5-1 to TRBJ2-1, with 9 positions matching TRBD1. This CDR3 contains 15 residues. Per the germline V gene, CDR1 is SGHRS and CDR2 is YFSETQ. V was pared by 3 bases and J by 4 bases, with 5 bases of the junction left unmatched. The CDR3 DNA reads as TGCGCCAGCAGCTCCGGGACAGGGCCTTACAATGAGCAGTTCTTC. As protein: CASSSGTGPYNEQFF.

This clone was counted between two and nine times. The chain is built from TRBV7-2 and TRBJ2-2; no reliable D call. V shed 4 bases and J shed 7 bases, with 4 bases lying between them. CDR1 SGHTA and CDR2 FQGNSA come from the germline V gene. This CDR3 is 11 amino acids long. CDR3 sequence (DNA): TGTGCCAGCAGCTCCCGCGGGGAGCTGTTTTTT. Translation: CASSSRGELFF.

This chain connects TRBV4-3 to TRBJ2-1; TRBD2 might be the D (6 bases). Germline loops: CDR1 LGHNA, CDR2 YSLEER. Trimming stripped 4 bases from V and 7 bases from J, with 14 bases between. The CDR3 runs to 14 residues. DNA of the CDR3: TGCGCCAGCAGCCCCCAGGGACTTCCTAATGAGCAGTTCTTC. Amino acid sequence: CASSPQGLPNEQFF.

There are a few counts of this clone. The gene calls are TRBV10-3 and TRBJ1-2; 8 nucleotides line up with TRBD1. The germline V gene encodes CDR1 ENHRY and CDR2 SYGVKD. J lost 7 bases, V lost 3 bases, and 4 bases had no gene match. The CDR3 contains 13 residues. The CDR3 loop reads CAISDGQGPGYTF. As DNA, the CDR3 is TGTGCCATCAGTGATGGACAGGGCCCTGGCTACACCTTC.

This clone was detected a few times. This chain links TRBV9 with TRBJ1-1; the match to TRBD1 covers 9 bases. The CDR3 has 17 amino acids. Germline CDR1 is SGDLS and CDR2 is YYNGEE. After removal of 0 bases from V and 3 bases from J, the junction contained 9 bases not matched to a gene. The CDR3 spells CASSVGPGQGGYTEAFF. CDR3 sequence (DNA): TGTGCCAGCAGCGTAGGGCCGGGACAGGGTGGGTACACTGAAGCTTTCTTT.

This clone appeared a few times. The chain employs TRBV28 and TRBJ1-6, with D uncertain. The V and J ends lost 5 bases and 14 bases respectively, with 16 bases between them. Looked up from germline, CDR1 is MDHEN and CDR2 is SYDVKM. This CDR3 has 13 residues. In DNA, the CDR3 is TGTGCCAGCAGTAACACCGACGGAGTGTCCCTCCACTTT. It yields the protein CASSNTDGVSLHF.